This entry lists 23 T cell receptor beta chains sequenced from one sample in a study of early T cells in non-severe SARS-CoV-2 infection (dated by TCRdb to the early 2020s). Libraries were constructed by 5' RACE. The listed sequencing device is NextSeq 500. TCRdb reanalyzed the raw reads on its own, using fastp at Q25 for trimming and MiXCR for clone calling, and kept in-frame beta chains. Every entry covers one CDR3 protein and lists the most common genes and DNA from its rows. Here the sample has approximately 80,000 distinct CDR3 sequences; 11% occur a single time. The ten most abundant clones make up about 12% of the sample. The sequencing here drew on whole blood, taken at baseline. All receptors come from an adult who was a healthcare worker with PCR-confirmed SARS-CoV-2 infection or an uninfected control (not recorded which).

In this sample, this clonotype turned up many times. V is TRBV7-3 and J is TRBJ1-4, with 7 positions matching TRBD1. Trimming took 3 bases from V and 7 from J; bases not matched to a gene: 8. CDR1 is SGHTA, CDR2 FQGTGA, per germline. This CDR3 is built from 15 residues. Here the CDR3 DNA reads TGTGCCAGCAGCTTGACCGGACAGGCAGGTGAAAAACTGTTTTTT. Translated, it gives CASSLTGQAGEKLFF.

CDR3 in DNA: TGCAGTGCTTATCGACAGGGAAGGCCCTACGAGCAGTACTTC. Amino acids: CSAYRQGRPYEQYF. The V call is TRBV20-1, the J call TRBJ2-7; 7 bases align to TRBD1. After removal of 5 bases from V and 2 bases from J, the junction contained 9 bases not matched to a gene. The CDR3 length is 14 residues. CDR1 is DFQATT and CDR2 is SNEGSKA in the germline V gene (reference sequence).

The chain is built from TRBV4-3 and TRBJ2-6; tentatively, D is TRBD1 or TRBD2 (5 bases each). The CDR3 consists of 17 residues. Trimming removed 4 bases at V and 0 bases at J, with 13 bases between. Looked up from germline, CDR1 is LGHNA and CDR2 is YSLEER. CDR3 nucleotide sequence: TGCGCCAGCAGCCGGGACCCCCTCGGCTCTGGGGCCAACGTCCTGACTTTC. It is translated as CASSRDPLGSGANVLTF.

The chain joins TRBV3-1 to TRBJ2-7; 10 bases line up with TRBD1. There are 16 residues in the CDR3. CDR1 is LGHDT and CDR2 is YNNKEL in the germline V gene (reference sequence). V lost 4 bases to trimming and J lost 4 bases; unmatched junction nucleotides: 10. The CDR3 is CASSPPMRQGAYEQYF. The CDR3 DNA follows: TGTGCCAGCAGCCCGCCCATGAGACAGGGGGCATACGAGCAGTACTTC.

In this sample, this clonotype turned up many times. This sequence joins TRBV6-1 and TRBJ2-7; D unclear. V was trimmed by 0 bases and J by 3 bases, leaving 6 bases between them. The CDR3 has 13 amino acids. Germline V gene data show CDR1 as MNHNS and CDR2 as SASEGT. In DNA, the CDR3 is TGTGCCAGCAGTGAAGCAGCGTACTACGAGCAGTACTTC. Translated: CASSEAAYYEQYF.

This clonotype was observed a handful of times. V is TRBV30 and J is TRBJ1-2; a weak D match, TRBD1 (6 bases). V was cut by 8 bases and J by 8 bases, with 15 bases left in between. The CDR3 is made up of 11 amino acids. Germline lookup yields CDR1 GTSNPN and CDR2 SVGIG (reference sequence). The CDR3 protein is CARRDMGGYTF. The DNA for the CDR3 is TGTGCCCGCCGGGACATGGGAGGCTACACCTTC.

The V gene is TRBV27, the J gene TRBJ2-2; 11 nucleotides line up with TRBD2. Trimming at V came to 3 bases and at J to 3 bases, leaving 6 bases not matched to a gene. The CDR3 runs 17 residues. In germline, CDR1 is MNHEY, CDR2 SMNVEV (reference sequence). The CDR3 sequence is CASSLLAGGRYTGELFF. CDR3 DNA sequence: TGTGCCAGCAGTTTGCTAGCGGGGGGACGATACACCGGGGAGCTGTTTTTT.

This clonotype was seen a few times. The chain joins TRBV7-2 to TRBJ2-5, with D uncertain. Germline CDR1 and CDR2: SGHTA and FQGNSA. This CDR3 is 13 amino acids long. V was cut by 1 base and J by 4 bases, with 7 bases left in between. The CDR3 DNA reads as TGTGCCAGCAGCTTAGAGTGGCGAGAGACCCAGTACTTC. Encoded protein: CASSLEWRETQYF. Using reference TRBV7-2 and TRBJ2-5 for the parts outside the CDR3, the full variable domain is GAGVSQSPSNKVTEKGKDVELRCDPISGHTALYWYRQSLGQGLEFLIYFQGNSAPDKSGLPSDRFSAERTGGSVSTLTIQRTQQEDSAVYLCASSLEWRETQYFGPGTRLLVL.

Here the CDR3 reads CATTWAGSYEQYF. For the CDR3, the DNA is TGTGCCACGACTTGGGCGGGTTCCTACGAGCAGTACTTC. The chain joins TRBV6-2 or TRBV6-3 to TRBJ2-7; possible D gene TRBD2, 5 bases. This CDR3 is 13 amino acids long. CDR1 and CDR2 from the germline V gene are MNHEY and SVGEGT. Trimming removed 10 bases at V and 1 base at J, with 14 bases between.

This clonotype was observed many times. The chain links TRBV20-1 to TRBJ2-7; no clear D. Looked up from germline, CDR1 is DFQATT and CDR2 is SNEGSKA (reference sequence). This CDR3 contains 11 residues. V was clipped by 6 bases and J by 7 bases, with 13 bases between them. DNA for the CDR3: TGCAGTGCCGTGGGGTTACGGGAGCAGTACTTC. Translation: CSAVGLREQYF.

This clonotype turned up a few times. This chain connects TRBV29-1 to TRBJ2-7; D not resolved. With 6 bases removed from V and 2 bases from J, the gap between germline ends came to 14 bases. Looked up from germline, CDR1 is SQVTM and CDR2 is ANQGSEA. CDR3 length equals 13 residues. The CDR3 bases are TGCAGCGTCACTTCTGATTGGGCCTACGAGCAGTACTTC. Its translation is CSVTSDWAYEQYF.

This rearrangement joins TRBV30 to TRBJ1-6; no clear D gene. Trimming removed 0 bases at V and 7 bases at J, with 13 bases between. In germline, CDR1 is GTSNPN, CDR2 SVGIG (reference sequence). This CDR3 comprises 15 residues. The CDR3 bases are TGTGCCTGGAGTGTGGAGTGGTTGGGGAATTCACCCCTCCACTTT. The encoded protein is CAWSVEWLGNSPLHF.

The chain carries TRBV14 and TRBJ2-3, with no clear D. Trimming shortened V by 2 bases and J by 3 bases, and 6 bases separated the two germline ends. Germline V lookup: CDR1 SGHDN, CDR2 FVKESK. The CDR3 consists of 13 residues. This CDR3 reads CASSQLGTDTQYF. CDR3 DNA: TGTGCCAGCAGCCAATTGGGGACAGATACGCAGTATTTT.

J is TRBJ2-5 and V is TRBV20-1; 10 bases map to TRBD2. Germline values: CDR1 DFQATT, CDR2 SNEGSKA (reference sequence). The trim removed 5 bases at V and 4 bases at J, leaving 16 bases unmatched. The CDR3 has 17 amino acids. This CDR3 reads CSAPSLAGGLLGETQYF. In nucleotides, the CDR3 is TGCAGTGCTCCCTCGTTAGCGGGGGGTCTCCTGGGAGAGACCCAGTACTTC.

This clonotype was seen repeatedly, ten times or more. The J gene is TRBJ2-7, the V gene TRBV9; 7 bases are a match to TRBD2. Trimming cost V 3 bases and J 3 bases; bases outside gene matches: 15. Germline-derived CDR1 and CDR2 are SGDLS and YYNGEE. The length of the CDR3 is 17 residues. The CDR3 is CASSESGTKDVLYEQYF. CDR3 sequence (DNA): TGTGCCAGCAGCGAGAGCGGGACCAAGGACGTGCTCTACGAGCAGTACTTC.

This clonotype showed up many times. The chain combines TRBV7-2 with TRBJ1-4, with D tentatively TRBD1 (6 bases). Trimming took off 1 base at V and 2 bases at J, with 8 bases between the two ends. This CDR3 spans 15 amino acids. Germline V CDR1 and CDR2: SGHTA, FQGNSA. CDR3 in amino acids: CASSLDRGTNEKLFF. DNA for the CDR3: TGTGCCAGCAGCTTAGATAGGGGGACTAATGAAAAACTGTTTTTT.

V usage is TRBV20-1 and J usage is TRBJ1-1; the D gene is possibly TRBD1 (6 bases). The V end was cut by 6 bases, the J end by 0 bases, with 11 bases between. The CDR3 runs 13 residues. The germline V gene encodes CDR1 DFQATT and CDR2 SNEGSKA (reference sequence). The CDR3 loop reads CSALGQLNTEAFF. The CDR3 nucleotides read TGCAGTGCCTTAGGACAGCTGAACACTGAAGCTTTCTTT.

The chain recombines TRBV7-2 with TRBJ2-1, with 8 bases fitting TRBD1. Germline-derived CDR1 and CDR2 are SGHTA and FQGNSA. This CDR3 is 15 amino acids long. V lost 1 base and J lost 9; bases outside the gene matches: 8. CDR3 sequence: CASSLGQGAISEQFF. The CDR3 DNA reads TGTGCCAGCAGCTTAGGGCAGGGGGCTATTAGTGAGCAGTTCTTC.

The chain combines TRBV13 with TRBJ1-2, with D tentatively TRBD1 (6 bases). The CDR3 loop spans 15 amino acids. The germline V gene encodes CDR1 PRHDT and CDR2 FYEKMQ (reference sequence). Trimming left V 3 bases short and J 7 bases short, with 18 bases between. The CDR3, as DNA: TGTGCCAGCAGCTTCGACGGACAGCCAAGTTCTGGCTACACCTTC. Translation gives CASSFDGQPSSGYTF.

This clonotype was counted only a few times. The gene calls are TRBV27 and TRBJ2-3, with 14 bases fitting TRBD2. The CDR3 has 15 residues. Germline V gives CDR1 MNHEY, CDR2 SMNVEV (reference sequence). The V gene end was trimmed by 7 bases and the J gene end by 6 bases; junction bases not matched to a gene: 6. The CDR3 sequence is CASTWTSGGYDTQYF. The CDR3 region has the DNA TGTGCCAGCACCTGGACTAGCGGGGGGTACGATACGCAGTATTTT.

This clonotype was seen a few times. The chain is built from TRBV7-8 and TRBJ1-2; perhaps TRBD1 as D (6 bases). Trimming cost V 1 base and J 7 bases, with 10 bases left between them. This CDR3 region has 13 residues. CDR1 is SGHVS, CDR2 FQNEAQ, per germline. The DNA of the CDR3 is TGTGCCAGCAGCTTAGGGACACAGGGTGGCTACACCTTC. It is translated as CASSLGTQGGYTF. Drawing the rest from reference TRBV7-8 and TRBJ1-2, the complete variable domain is GAGVSQSPRYKVAKRGQDVALRCDPISGHVSLFWYQQALGQGPEFLTYFQNEAQLDKSGLPSDRFFAERPEGSVSTLKIQRTQQEDSAVYLCASSLGTQGGYTFGSGTRLTVV.

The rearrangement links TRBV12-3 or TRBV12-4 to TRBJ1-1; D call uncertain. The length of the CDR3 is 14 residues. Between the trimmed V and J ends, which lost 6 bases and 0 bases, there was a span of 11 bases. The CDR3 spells CASSPSYLNTEAFF. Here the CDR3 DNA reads TGTGCCAGCAGCCCTTCCTATTTGAACACTGAAGCTTTCTTT.

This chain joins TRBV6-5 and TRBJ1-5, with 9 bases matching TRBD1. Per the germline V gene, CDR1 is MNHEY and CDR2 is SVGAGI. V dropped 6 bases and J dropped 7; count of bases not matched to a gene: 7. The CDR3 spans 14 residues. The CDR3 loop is CASRKGQGGQPQHF. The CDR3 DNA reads TGTGCCAGCAGAAAGGGACAGGGAGGCCAGCCCCAGCATTTT.